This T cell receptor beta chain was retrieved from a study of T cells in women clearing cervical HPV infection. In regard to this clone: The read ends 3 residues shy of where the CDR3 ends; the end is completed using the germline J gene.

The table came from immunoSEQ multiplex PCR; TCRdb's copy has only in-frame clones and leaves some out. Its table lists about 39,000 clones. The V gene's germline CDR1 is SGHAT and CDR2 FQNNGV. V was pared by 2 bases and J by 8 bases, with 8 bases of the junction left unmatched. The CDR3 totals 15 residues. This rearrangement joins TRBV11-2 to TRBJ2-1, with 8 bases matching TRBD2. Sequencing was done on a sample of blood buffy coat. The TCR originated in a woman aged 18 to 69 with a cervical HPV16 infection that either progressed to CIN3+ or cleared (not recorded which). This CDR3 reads CASSLRERGSHEQFF. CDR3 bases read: TGTGCCAGCAGCTTACGGGAGCGGGGGAGCCATGAG.